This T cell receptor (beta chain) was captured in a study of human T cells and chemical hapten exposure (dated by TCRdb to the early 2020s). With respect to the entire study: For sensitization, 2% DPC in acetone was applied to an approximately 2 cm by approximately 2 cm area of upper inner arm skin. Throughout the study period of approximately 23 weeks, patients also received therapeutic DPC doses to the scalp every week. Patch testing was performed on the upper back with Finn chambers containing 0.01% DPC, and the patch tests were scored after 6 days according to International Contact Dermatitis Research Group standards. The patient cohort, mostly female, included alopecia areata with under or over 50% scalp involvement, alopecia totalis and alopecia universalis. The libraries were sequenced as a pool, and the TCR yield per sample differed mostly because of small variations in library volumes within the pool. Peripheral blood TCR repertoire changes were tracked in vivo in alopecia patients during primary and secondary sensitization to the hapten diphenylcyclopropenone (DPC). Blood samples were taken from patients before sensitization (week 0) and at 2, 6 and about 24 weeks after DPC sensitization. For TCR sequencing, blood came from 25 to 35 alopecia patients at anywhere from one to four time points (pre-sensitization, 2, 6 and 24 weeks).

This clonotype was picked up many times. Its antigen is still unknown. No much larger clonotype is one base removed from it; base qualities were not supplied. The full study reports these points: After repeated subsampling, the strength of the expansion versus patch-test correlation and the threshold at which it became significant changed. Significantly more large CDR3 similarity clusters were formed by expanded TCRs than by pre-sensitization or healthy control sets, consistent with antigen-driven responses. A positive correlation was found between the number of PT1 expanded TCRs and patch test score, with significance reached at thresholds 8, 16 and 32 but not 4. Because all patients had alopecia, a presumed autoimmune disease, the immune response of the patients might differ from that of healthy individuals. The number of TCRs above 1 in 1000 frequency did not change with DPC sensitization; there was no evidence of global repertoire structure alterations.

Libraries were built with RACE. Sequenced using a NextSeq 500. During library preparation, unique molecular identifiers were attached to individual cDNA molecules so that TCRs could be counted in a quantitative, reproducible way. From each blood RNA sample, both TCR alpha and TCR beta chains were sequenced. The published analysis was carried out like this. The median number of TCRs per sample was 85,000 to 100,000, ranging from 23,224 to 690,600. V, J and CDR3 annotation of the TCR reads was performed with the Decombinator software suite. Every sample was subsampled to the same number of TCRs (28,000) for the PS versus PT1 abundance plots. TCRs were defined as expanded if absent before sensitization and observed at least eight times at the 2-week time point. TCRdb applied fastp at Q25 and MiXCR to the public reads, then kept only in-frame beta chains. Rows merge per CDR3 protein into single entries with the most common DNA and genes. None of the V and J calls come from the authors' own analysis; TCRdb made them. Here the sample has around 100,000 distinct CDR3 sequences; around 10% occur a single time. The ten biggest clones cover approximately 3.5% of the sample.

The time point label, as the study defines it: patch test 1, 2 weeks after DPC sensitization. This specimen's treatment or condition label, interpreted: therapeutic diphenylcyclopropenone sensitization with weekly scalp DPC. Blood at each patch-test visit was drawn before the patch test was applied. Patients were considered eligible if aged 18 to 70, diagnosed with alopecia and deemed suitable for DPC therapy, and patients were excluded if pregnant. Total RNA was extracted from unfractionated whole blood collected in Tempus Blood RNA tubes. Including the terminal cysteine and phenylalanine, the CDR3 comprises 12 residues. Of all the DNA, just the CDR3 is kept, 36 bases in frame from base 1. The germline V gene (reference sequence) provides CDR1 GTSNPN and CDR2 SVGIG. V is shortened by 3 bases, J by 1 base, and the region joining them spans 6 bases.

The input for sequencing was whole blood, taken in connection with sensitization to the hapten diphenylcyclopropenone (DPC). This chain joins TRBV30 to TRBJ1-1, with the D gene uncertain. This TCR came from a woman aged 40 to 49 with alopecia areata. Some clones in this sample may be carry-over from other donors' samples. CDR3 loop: CAWRWTNTEAFF. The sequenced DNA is TGTGCCTGGAGGTGGACGAACACTGAAGCTTTCTTT.